These 27 T cell receptor beta chains came from one sample sequenced in a study of blood T cells in healthy people across ages. Through a sample-barcoded 5' primer and a J-beta primer mix, a second PCR was run for roughly 6 to 11 cycles. One entry per CDR3 protein results from TCRdb running MiXCR on the 5' RACE reads. The sample lists about 1.6 million distinct CDR3 sequences, about 35% occurring once. The sequenced material came from blood. The origin of the receptors is a woman in her 30s in good health.

Worth noting for this clonotype: Compared with germline, one end of the junction differs, possibly owing to a read error. V is TRBV7-9 and J is TRBJ2-7; 9 bases map to TRBD1. This CDR3 spans 17 amino acids. Germline values: CDR1 SEHNR, CDR2 FQNEAQ (reference sequence). CDR3 DNA sequence: TGTTCCAGCAGCTTAGCAAAAGTGGGACAGGGAACTTACGAGCAGTACTTC. Protein product: CSSSLAKVGQGTYEQYF. Full variable domain (outside the CDR3, taken from reference TRBV7-9 and TRBJ2-7): DTGVSQNPRHKITKRGQNVTFRCDPISEHNRLYWYRQTLGQGPEFLTYFQNEAQLEKSRLLSDRFSAERPKGSFSTLEIQRTEQGDSAMYLCSSSLAKVGQGTYEQYFGPGTRLTVT.

This clonotype occurred a few times. The rearrangement uses TRBV6-5 and TRBJ2-1; tentative D call: TRBD2 (5 bases). This CDR3 has 14 amino acids. V was cut by 4 bases and J by 6 bases, with 13 bases left in between. The germline CDR1 and CDR2 sequences are MNHEY and SVGAGI. The CDR3 reads CASSFNGDGNEQFF. The CDR3 coding sequence is TGTGCCAGCAGTTTCAACGGGGATGGCAATGAGCAGTTCTTC.

This clonotype was picked up a small number of times. The chain joins TRBV2 to TRBJ2-4; D is perhaps TRBD2 (5 bases). The J call is uncertain, as TRBJ2-7 better fits the DNA end. The CDR3 runs 13 residues. Germline values: CDR1 SNHLY, CDR2 FYNNEI. The CDR3 loop reads CASSEAGVHEQYF. For the CDR3, the DNA is TGTGCCAGCAGTGAAGCCGGGGTCCACGAGCAGTACTTC.

The V gene is TRBV12-3 or TRBV12-4, the J gene TRBJ1-5; D not resolved. V lost 8 bases and J lost 4, with 12 bases in between. The CDR3 is 13 residues long. The CDR3 bases are TGTGCCAGCTGCCCGGGCGGGAATCAGCCCCAGCATTTT. It yields the protein CASCPGGNQPQHF.

The chain links TRBV27 to TRBJ2-3, with 7 bases lining up with TRBD1. V dropped 2 bases and J dropped 2; count of bases not matched to a gene: 4. Looked up from germline, CDR1 is MNHEY and CDR2 is SMNVEV (reference sequence). The CDR3 loop spans 15 amino acids. CDR3 amino acids: CASSLKGADTDTQYF. The CDR3 DNA reads TGTGCCAGCAGTTTAAAGGGGGCTGACACAGATACGCAGTATTTT.

Turning to this clonotype: Relative to the germline gene, one junction end is altered; a read error may explain this. V and J are TRBV5-6 and TRBJ1-2; D unclear. Germline CDR1 is SGHDT and CDR2 is YYEEEE. The length of the CDR3 is 12 residues. The CDR3 loop reads CAGSRTGNGYTF. In DNA form, the CDR3 reads TGTGCCGGCAGCCGGACCGGGAATGGCTACACCTTC.

This clonotype was found a few times. The chain carries TRBV7-3 and TRBJ2-3; 9 nucleotides agree with TRBD2. From germline, CDR1 is SGHTA and CDR2 FQGTGA. The CDR3 is 16 residues long. Trimming cost V 3 bases and J 3 bases; bases outside gene matches: 7. The CDR3, as DNA: TGTGCCAGCAGCTTCACCCGCGGGGGGGCGACAGATACGCAGTATTTT. It translates to CASSFTRGGATDTQYF.

This clonotype was seen only a few times. The rearrangement uses TRBV5-1 and TRBJ2-3; possibly TRBD1 for D (5 bases). The CDR3 runs to 13 residues. Trimming pared 5 bases from V and 7 bases from J, leaving 14 bases between. Germline V lookup: CDR1 SGHRS, CDR2 YFSETQ. DNA of the CDR3: TGCGCCAGCAGATCGTCTGTGGGGCATACGCAGTATTTT. Translation: CASRSSVGHTQYF.

This clonotype was detected a few times. The V call is TRBV20-1, the J call TRBJ2-6; D is undetermined. Germline V CDR1 and CDR2: DFQATT, SNEGSKA (reference sequence). Trimming shortened V by 0 bases and J by 0 bases, and 15 bases separated the two germline ends. The CDR3 sequence is 18 residues long. The CDR3 here is CSARDPRHLFSGANVLTF. CDR3 nucleotide sequence: TGCAGTGCTAGAGATCCGAGGCATCTATTCTCTGGGGCCAACGTCCTGACTTTC.

This clonotype was seen repeatedly, ten times or more. The chain employs TRBV4-1 and TRBJ2-3; 7 bases agree with TRBD2. The CDR3 spans 17 residues. Trimming cost V 4 bases and J 5 bases; bases outside gene matches: 15. Germline loops: CDR1 MGHRA, CDR2 YSYEKL. CDR3 protein: CASSPKEAGLPGDTQYF. DNA of the CDR3: TGCGCCAGCAGCCCGAAGGAAGCGGGACTCCCGGGAGATACGCAGTATTTT.

The chain employs TRBV30 and TRBJ2-7; D gene uncertain. The CDR3 contains 13 residues. V shed 1 base and J shed 9 bases, with 16 bases lying between them. CDR1 is GTSNPN, CDR2 SVGIG, per germline (reference sequence). The CDR3 DNA follows: TGTGCCTGGAGTGACCCCGCGGCCTACCGGCAGTACTTC. Its protein product is CAWSDPAAYRQYF.

The chain joins TRBV6-5 to TRBJ1-1; D call uncertain. The V and J ends lost 4 bases and 3 bases respectively, with 12 bases between them. The CDR3 length is 14 residues. Per the germline V gene, CDR1 is MNHEY and CDR2 is SVGAGI. The CDR3 reads CASSLGRHYTEAFF. The CDR3 DNA sequence: TGTGCCAGCAGTTTGGGGAGACACTACACTGAAGCTTTCTTT.

This clonotype was seen a few times. The chain couples TRBV9 to TRBJ2-5; possible D gene TRBD1, 6 bases. Trimming removed 2 bases at V and 5 bases at J, with 10 bases between. Germline assignment: CDR1 SGDLS and CDR2 YYNGEE. CDR3 length: 13 residues. The CDR3 coding sequence is TGTGCCAGCAGCGTCCTGGACAGTGAGACCCAGTACTTC. This sequence encodes CASSVLDSETQYF. Looking up the rest from reference TRBV9 and TRBJ2-5 gives the full variable domain: DSGVTQTPKHLITATGQRVTLRCSPRSGDLSVYWYQQSLDQGLQFLIQYYNGEERAKGNILERFSAQQFPDLHSELNLSSLELGDSALYFCASSVLDSETQYFGPGTRLLVL.

This clonotype was counted once. The chain is built from TRBV20-1 and TRBJ1-2; tentatively, D is TRBD1 (5 bases). Trimming removed 5 bases at V and 4 bases at J, with 17 bases between. Germline V CDR1 and CDR2: DFQATT, SNEGSKA (reference sequence). CDR3 length: 14 residues. The CDR3 DNA follows: TGCAGTGCTCTATGGGTTGACAGCGCCTATGGCTACACCTTC. Amino acid sequence: CSALWVDSAYGYTF.

This chain uses TRBV7-3 with TRBJ2-5; tentatively, D is TRBD1 or TRBD2 (5 bases each). CDR3 size: 16 residues. Per the germline V gene, CDR1 is SGHTA and CDR2 is FQGTGA. V lost 1 base and J lost 5, with 17 bases in between. The CDR3, as DNA: TGTGCCAGCAGCTTAAAGGTGGCAGGGACCCGGGAGACCCAGTACTTC. Protein: CASSLKVAGTRETQYF.

The rearrangement uses TRBV20-1 and TRBJ2-7, with D tentatively TRBD2 (6 bases). The CDR3 is made up of 15 amino acids. V lost 0 bases and J lost 3, with 15 bases in between. Per germline, CDR1 DFQATT and CDR2 SNEGSKA (reference sequence). In nucleotides, the CDR3 is TGCAGTGCTAGAGATCCCTTGGGACTGAGCTACGAGCAGTACTTC. This sequence encodes CSARDPLGLSYEQYF.

The table lists this clonotype with a few counts. J is TRBJ1-2 and V is TRBV19; D ambiguous. The germline gives CDR1 LNHDA, CDR2 SQIVND (reference sequence). The V gene lost 7 bases and the J gene lost 7 bases, with 13 bases spanning the gap. CDR3 length equals 12 residues. The CDR3 DNA is TGTGCCAGTATCCGTCCGGAGGGTGGCTACACCTTC. This codes for CASIRPEGGYTF.

This clonotype was picked up a small number of times. DNA of the CDR3: TGCGCCAGCAGCGGAGACGACAGGGGTGACGGGGAGCTGTTTTTT. Its protein product is CASSGDDRGDGELFF. This rearrangement joins TRBV5-1 to TRBJ2-2; 8 bases align to TRBD1. Per the germline V gene, CDR1 is SGHRS and CDR2 is YFSETQ. The CDR3 totals 15 residues. V was pared by 4 bases and J by 7 bases, with 9 bases of the junction left unmatched. Together with reference TRBV5-1 and TRBJ2-2, the CDR3 gives the full variable domain: KAGVTQTPRYLIKTRGQQVTLSCSPISGHRSVSWYQQTPGQGLQFLFEYFSETQRNKGNFPGRFSGRQFSNSRSEMNVSTLELGDSALYLCASSGDDRGDGELFFGEGSRLTVL.

This clonotype came up a few times. The V and J genes are TRBV6-5 and TRBJ1-2; the D gene is possibly TRBD1 (5 bases). Germline V CDR1 and CDR2: MNHEY, SVGAGI. The CDR3 loop spans 14 amino acids. V gave up 0 bases and J gave up 6 bases, with 11 bases separating them. Here the CDR3 reads CASSYSSGWDGYTF. The CDR3 region has the DNA TGTGCCAGCAGTTACTCTTCAGGGTGGGATGGCTACACCTTC.

CDR3 sequence: CASSSVGPSQETQYF. The CDR3, as DNA: TGTGCCAGCAGCTCAGTGGGCCCTTCACAAGAGACCCAGTACTTC. The gene calls are TRBV7-8 and TRBJ2-5; D call uncertain. The CDR3 covers 15 residues. Trimming removed 4 bases from V and 2 bases from J, with 14 bases in between. The germline gives CDR1 SGHVS, CDR2 FQNEAQ.

The rearrangement uses TRBV7-3 and TRBJ2-3, with 7 bases lining up with TRBD2. V trimming: 2 bases; J trimming: 4 bases; junction bases outside the gene matches: 9. This CDR3 has 16 amino acids. Germline lookup yields CDR1 SGHTA and CDR2 FQGTGA. This chain's CDR3 is CASSLQGGSGADTQYF. The CDR3 DNA reads TGTGCCAGCAGCTTACAGGGCGGGAGTGGCGCAGATACGCAGTATTTT.

This clonotype came up a few times. The chain couples TRBV6-1 to TRBJ1-2, with D tentatively TRBD1 (5 bases). Trimming stripped 5 bases from V and 0 bases from J, with 10 bases between. This CDR3 is 14 amino acids long. Germline CDR1 is MNHNS and CDR2 is SASEGT. CDR3 in DNA: TGTGCCAGCAGTCCCAGGGAAGCTAACTATGGCTACACCTTC. Its translation is CASSPREANYGYTF.

For this clonotype: One junction end does not reproduce the germline sequence, and a read error may be involved. The chain combines TRBV5-5 with TRBJ2-1; D unclear. Per the germline V gene, CDR1 is SGHKS and CDR2 is YYEKEE (reference sequence). The CDR3 length is 14 residues. The CDR3: CVSSLLPQYNEQFF. The CDR3 DNA sequence: TGTGTCAGCAGCTTGCTGCCGCAGTACAATGAGCAGTTCTTC.

This chain uses TRBV6-2 or TRBV6-3 with TRBJ1-1; D uncertain. The CDR3 consists of 15 residues. Trimming removed 5 bases from V and 1 base from J, with 14 bases in between. The germline gives CDR1 MNHEY, CDR2 SVGEGT. CDR3 nucleotides: TGTGCCAGCAGTCAACCTCCCCTACCGAACACTGAAGCTTTCTTT. This translates into CASSQPPLPNTEAFF.

This clonotype was picked up a small number of times. The genes are TRBV18 and TRBJ2-1, with 14 nucleotides matching TRBD2. The CDR3 totals 17 residues. The ends lost 4 bases at V and 9 bases at J; junction bases unmatched: 11. Per germline, CDR1 KGHSH and CDR2 LQKENI. This CDR3 reads CASSRATSGRAFGEQFF. CDR3 nucleotide sequence: TGTGCCAGCTCACGGGCGACTAGCGGGAGGGCCTTCGGTGAGCAGTTCTTC. The full variable domain, its missing parts supplied by reference TRBV18 and TRBJ2-1, is NAGVMQNPRHLVRRRGQEARLRCSPMKGHSHVYWYRQLPEEGLKFMVYLQKENIIDESGMPKERFSAEFPKEGPSILRIQQVVRGDSAAYFCASSRATSGRAFGEQFFGPGTRLTVL.

The rearrangement uses TRBV27 and TRBJ2-1; D gene ambiguous. There are 14 residues in the CDR3. Germline CDR1 MNHEY, CDR2 SMNVEV (reference sequence). V lost 5 bases and J lost 6, with 14 bases in between. The CDR3 sequence is CASSIGRARNEQFF. CDR3 bases: TGTGCCAGCAGTATAGGACGAGCCCGCAATGAGCAGTTCTTC.

For this clonotype: A much larger clone differs from this one at a single base, so this may be a read error. The chain joins TRBV29-1 to TRBJ2-3; D is possibly TRBD1 (7 bases). From germline, CDR1 is SQVTM and CDR2 ANQGSEA. Trimming removed 0 bases from V and 9 bases from J, with 10 bases in between. The CDR3 has 12 amino acids. The CDR3, as DNA: TGCAGCGTTGAAGAGACAGGGAGGACGCAGTATTTT. Residues: CSVEETGRTQYF.